The clone carrying this T cell receptor beta chain was counted many times. The target antigen is unknown. Time point specified: sample taken at primary tumor resection. The donors comprised about 70 untreated early-stage non-small cell lung cancer patients. In each case, whole RNA from tumor, nontumor lung or frozen PBMC was sequenced unsorted. MiXCR was run by TCRdb on the 5' RACE reads, yielding one entry per CDR3 protein. The sample lists some 22,000 distinct CDR3 sequences; approximately 2.5% were seen once. The sample is drawn from a study of spatial heterogeneity in lung cancer. General observations from the study: Coverage of tumor T cells, by estimate, reached around 6.3% for alpha chains and 11% to 15% for beta chains. Mutation tallies in tumors tracked expanded intratumoral alpha and beta TCR counts.

The origin of this receptor is a male donor with early-stage non-small cell lung cancer. Sample: lung tumor tissue, taken at surgery.

CDR3 in amino acids: CASSRGTKNYGYTF. The CDR3, as DNA: TGTGCCAGCAGCCGTGGGACAAAGAACTATGGCTACACCTTC. The chain links TRBV3-1 to TRBJ1-2; TRBD1 is a possible D gene (6 bases). Deletions cut 4 bases from V and 2 bases from J, with 11 bases between. Looked up from germline, CDR1 is LGHDT and CDR2 is YNNKEL (reference sequence). The CDR3 length is 14 residues.